A single sample is the source of the 15 T cell receptor beta chains below, sequenced in a study of Tregs in tolerant kidney transplant recipients. TCRdb's table, derived via immunoSEQ multiplex PCR, lists solely in-frame clones and lacks some. Among tens of thousands of clones listed, about 83% were seen once. Source material: CD4+ T cells from blood. Receptor source: a human donor in good health.

This clone was detected once. Here the CDR3 reads CASILREGTNIQYF. CDR3 DNA sequence: TGTGCCAGCATTTTGCGGGAGGGGACAAACATTCAGTACTTC. V gene TRBV2 combines with J gene TRBJ2-4; 9 positions match TRBD2. This CDR3 contains 14 residues. Germline V gene lookup returns CDR1 SNHLY and CDR2 FYNNEI. V gave up 7 bases and J gave up 6 bases; unmatched junction bases: 7.

The V call is TRBV9, the J call TRBJ2-2; the D gene is possibly TRBD2 (5 bases). Trimming took off 0 bases at V and 6 bases at J, with 9 bases between the two ends. Germline CDR1 and CDR2: SGDLS and YYNGEE. CDR3 length: 14 residues. The CDR3 protein is CASSVDASPGELFF. DNA for the CDR3: TGTGCCAGCAGCGTAGATGCTAGCCCCGGGGAGCTGTTTTTT.

J is TRBJ2-3 and V is TRBV18; TRBD2 matches at 8 bases. CDR1 and CDR2 (germline): KGHSH, LQKENI. CDR3 length: 16 amino acids. Trimming took 0 bases from V and 4 from J; bases not matched to a gene: 6. The CDR3 protein is CASSPPSGGAADTQYF. Here the CDR3 DNA reads TGTGCCAGCTCACCACCGTCCGGGGGGGCTGCAGATACGCAGTATTTT. Full variable domain (missing parts from reference TRBV18 and TRBJ2-3): NAGVMQNPRHLVRRRGQEARLRCSPMKGHSHVYWYRQLPEEGLKFMVYLQKENIIDESGMPKERFSAEFPKEGPSILRIQQVVRGDSAAYFCASSPPSGGAADTQYFGPGTRLTVL.

J is TRBJ2-4 and V is TRBV7-2, with 10 bases matching TRBD2. There are 15 residues in the CDR3. The junction had 3 bases not matched to a gene; V was cut back by 1 base and J by 6 bases. CDR1 and CDR2 (germline): SGHTA, FQGNSA. The CDR3 DNA follows: TGTGCCAGCAGCTTAGAGCGGGGGGGCCTAAACATTCAGTACTTC. Its translation is CASSLERGGLNIQYF.

On this clone itself: In this CDR3 the conserved last residue, phenylalanine or tryptophan, is missing, so a read error is likely. It is unclear where the CDR3 begins or ends on the DNA, so no DNA is shown, and the CDR3 is as TCRdb lists it. The chain combines TRBV6-1 with TRBJ2-3; the table's D call of TRBD2 was not tested on the DNA. The V gene's germline CDR1 is MNHNS and CDR2 SASEGT. Inclusive of both ends, the CDR3 amounts to 14 amino acids. CDR3 sequence reads: CASRSPRLAGGLTL.

This chain uses TRBV25-1 with TRBJ2-5, with D unclear. V lost 6 bases and J lost 4, with 6 bases in between. The CDR3 has 11 amino acids. The germline gives CDR1 MGHDK, CDR2 SYGVNS. The CDR3 here is CASRVGETQYF. CDR3 nucleotide sequence: TGTGCCAGCAGAGTGGGAGAGACCCAGTACTTC. The full variable domain, its missing parts supplied by reference TRBV25-1 and TRBJ2-5, is EADIYQTPRYLVIGTGKKITLECSQTMGHDKMYWYQQDPGMELHLIHYSYGVNSTEKGDLSSESTVSRIRTEHFPLTLESARPSHTSQYLCASRVGETQYFGPGTRLLVL.

The chain couples TRBV10-3 to TRBJ2-3, with 7 bases aligning to TRBD2. Germline lookup yields CDR1 ENHRY and CDR2 SYGVKD. CDR3 length: 13 amino acids. V gave up 8 bases and J gave up 3 bases; unmatched junction bases: 5. CDR3 bases: TGTGCCATCGGGGGGGGGACGACAGATACGCAGTATTTT. Its protein product is CAIGGGTTDTQYF.

This clone has just one count. The chain joins TRBV5-6 to TRBJ2-3; D is perhaps TRBD1 or TRBD2 (6 bases each). Per germline, CDR1 SGHDT and CDR2 YYEEEE. The germline V and J ends were trimmed by 4 bases and 2 bases, with 14 bases remaining between them. The CDR3 sequence is 15 residues long. The CDR3 sequence: CASSTVGGPTDTQYF. The CDR3 nucleotides read TGTGCCAGCAGCACTGTTGGGGGGCCCACAGATACGCAGTATTTT.

The chain links TRBV5-5 to TRBJ2-3; D is unclear. Germline CDR1 is SGHKS and CDR2 is YYEKEE (reference sequence). The CDR3 consists of 13 residues. V was cut by 4 bases and J by 0 bases, with 6 bases left in between. CDR3 nucleotides: TGTGCCAGCAGCGTTATAAGCACAGATACGCAGTATTTT. This translates into CASSVISTDTQYF. Filled out from reference TRBV5-5 and TRBJ2-3, the complete variable domain reads DAGVTQSPTHLIKTRGQQVTLRCSPISGHKSVSWYQQVLGQGPQFIFQYYEKEERGRGNFPDRFSARQFPNYSSELNVNALLLGDSALYLCASSVISTDTQYFGPGTRLTVL.

The chain has TRBV29-1 and TRBJ2-3; perhaps TRBD2 as D (5 bases). The CDR3 extends over 12 amino acids. From germline, CDR1 is SQVTM and CDR2 ANQGSEA. Deletions cut 4 bases from V and 0 bases from J, with 5 bases between. DNA of the CDR3: TGCAGCGTTGCGGGAAGCACAGATACGCAGTATTTT. It translates to CSVAGSTDTQYF.

The CDR3 spells CASSQDKLRPPTDTQYF. The CDR3, as DNA: TGTGCCAGCAGCCAGGACAAACTACGCCCCCCCACAGATACGCAGTATTTT. This chain links TRBV4-2 with TRBJ2-3, with D maybe TRBD1 (5 bases). The CDR3 has 17 residues. Germline V CDR1 and CDR2: LGHNA, YNFKEQ. Between the trimmed V and J ends, which lost 3 bases and 2 bases, there was a span of 18 bases.

This clone was detected a few times. The rearrangement uses TRBV7-2 and TRBJ1-2; D may be TRBD1 (6 bases). Trimming stripped 5 bases from V and 4 bases from J, with 17 bases between. The germline V gene has CDR1 SGHTA and CDR2 FQGNSA. This CDR3 has 15 residues. The DNA for the CDR3 is TGTGCCAGCAGCCTACAGGGAGGGGGGACCTATGGCTACACCTTC. It translates to CASSLQGGGTYGYTF.

A few counts support this clone. This chain connects TRBV9 to TRBJ1-3; unclear D gene. The CDR3 sequence is 16 residues long. Germline CDR1 reads SGDLS; CDR2 reads YYNGEE. Trimming pared 0 bases from V and 2 bases from J, leaving 12 bases between. CDR3 in DNA: TGTGCCAGCAGCGTAGAGCCACCCGGGCCTGGAAACACCATATATTTT. Its protein product is CASSVEPPGPGNTIYF.

This clone was recorded a few times. This rearrangement joins TRBV4-1 to TRBJ2-5; 7 nucleotides line up with TRBD2. V lost 4 bases to trimming and J lost 6 bases; unmatched junction nucleotides: 11. CDR3 length equals 15 residues. The germline V gene encodes CDR1 MGHRA and CDR2 YSYEKL. The CDR3 reads CASSPDRTRSQTQYF. Written as DNA, the CDR3 is TGCGCCAGCAGCCCCGATCGGACTAGGAGCCAGACCCAGTACTTC.

The V gene is TRBV7-8, the J gene TRBJ1-1; D ambiguous. V lost 1 base and J lost 11, with 14 bases in between. Germline V gives CDR1 SGHVS, CDR2 FQNEAQ. The CDR3 spans 13 residues. The CDR3 DNA reads TGTGCCAGCAGCTTAGTGTACCAGGACGGGGCTTTCTTT. This encodes CASSLVYQDGAFF.